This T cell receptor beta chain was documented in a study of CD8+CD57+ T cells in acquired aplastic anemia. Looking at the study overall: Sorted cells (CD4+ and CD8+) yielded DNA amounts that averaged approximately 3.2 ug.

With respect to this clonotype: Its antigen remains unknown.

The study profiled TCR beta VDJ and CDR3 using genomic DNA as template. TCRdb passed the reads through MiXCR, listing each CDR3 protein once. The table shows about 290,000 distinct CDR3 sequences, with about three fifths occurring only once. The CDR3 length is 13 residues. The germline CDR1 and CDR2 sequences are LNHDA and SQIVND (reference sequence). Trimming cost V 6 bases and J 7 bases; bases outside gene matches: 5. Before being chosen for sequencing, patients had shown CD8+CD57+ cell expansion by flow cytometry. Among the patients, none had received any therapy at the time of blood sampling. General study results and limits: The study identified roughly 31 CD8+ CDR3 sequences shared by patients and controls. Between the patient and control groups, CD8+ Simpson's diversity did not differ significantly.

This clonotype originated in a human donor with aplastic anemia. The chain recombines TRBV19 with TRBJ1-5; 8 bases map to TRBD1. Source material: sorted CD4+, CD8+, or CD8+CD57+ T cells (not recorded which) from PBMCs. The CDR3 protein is CASRTGARQPQHF. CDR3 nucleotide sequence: TGTGCCAGTAGGACAGGGGCGAGACAGCCCCAGCATTTT.